Listed here are 15 T cell receptor beta chains from one sample, sequenced in a study of blood T cells in healthy people across ages. Then a second PCR, running about 6 to 12 cycles, was carried out with a sample-barcoded 5' primer and a J-beta primer mix. MiXCR, applied by TCRdb to the 5' RACE reads, yields one record per CDR3 protein. The table has about 1.8 million distinct CDR3 sequences, 49% seen once; the top ten hold more than 2%. Source material: blood. The receptor source for this set is a middle-aged woman in good health.

The chain couples TRBV4-1 to TRBJ2-4; TRBD2 matches at 9 bases. V shed 0 bases, J shed 13 bases, and the junction held 16 bases outside the gene matches. This CDR3 region has 17 residues. Germline V lookup: CDR1 MGHRA, CDR2 YSYEKL. The CDR3 DNA follows: TGCGCCAGCAGCCAAGATTATAGCGGGGGACCTCGGGATGAGCAGTACTTC. Amino acids: CASSQDYSGGPRDEQYF.

The chain recombines TRBV5-1 with TRBJ2-3; TRBD1 aligns across 8 bases. Germline assignment: CDR1 SGHRS and CDR2 YFSETQ. The CDR3 consists of 15 residues. J lost 1 base, V lost 4 bases, and 5 bases had no gene match. The CDR3 sequence is CASSTSTGGTDTQYF. CDR3 nucleotide sequence: TGCGCCAGCAGCACCTCGACAGGGGGCACAGATACGCAGTATTTT.

There are a few counts of this clonotype. The V gene is TRBV6-6, the J gene TRBJ2-3; 7 nucleotides line up with TRBD1. Germline trimming cut 0 bases from V and 10 bases from J; bases unmatched to any gene: 1. Germline V gene data show CDR1 as MNHNY and CDR2 as SVGAGI (reference sequence). This CDR3 comprises 12 residues. CDR3 nucleotides: TGTGCCAGCAGTTACTCCGGGACAGCGCAGTATTTT. It yields the protein CASSYSGTAQYF.

J is TRBJ2-7 and V is TRBV6-2 or TRBV6-3; possible D gene TRBD1, 6 bases. V was shortened by 4 bases and J by 2 bases, with 15 bases between the two germline ends. Germline V gene data show CDR1 as MNHEY and CDR2 as SVGEGT. This CDR3 comprises 15 residues. Here the CDR3 reads CASSSPMDSTYEQYF. CDR3 in DNA: TGTGCCAGCAGTTCCCCTATGGACAGTACCTACGAGCAGTACTTC.

This chain joins TRBV20-1 and TRBJ2-5; D gene ambiguous. Germline values: CDR1 DFQATT, CDR2 SNEGSKA (reference sequence). Deletions cut 8 bases from V and 5 bases from J, with 21 bases between. This CDR3 comprises 14 residues. CDR3 nucleotide sequence: TGCAGTACTACGGACGCCCCGGTCCAGGAGACCCAGTACTTC. This gives the protein CSTTDAPVQETQYF.

The CDR3 DNA reads TGTGCCAGCAGACCCACAGGCGGAGGCTACACCTTC. It yields the protein CASRPTGGGYTF. The J gene is TRBJ1-2, the V gene TRBV6-2 or TRBV6-3, with D maybe TRBD1 (5 bases). Trimming removed 6 bases at V and 8 bases at J, with 13 bases between. The CDR3 is 12 residues long. Germline V gene sequence: CDR1 MNHEY, CDR2 SVGEGT.

This chain uses TRBV7-2 with TRBJ2-3; no clear D gene. Germline loops: CDR1 SGHTA, CDR2 FQGNSA. V dropped 2 bases and J dropped 5 bases, with 14 bases sitting between them. The CDR3 has 15 amino acids. The CDR3 DNA reads TGTGCCAGCAGCTTATTGCGGCAGAGGAGAGATACGCAGTATTTT. As protein: CASSLLRQRRDTQYF.

The chain has TRBV6-6 and TRBJ2-5; weak D call: TRBD2 (6 bases). Trimming took off 2 bases at V and 5 bases at J, with 12 bases between the two ends. The CDR3 is 14 amino acids. Germline lookup yields CDR1 MNHNY and CDR2 SVGAGI (reference sequence). CDR3 sequence reads: CASSYLGTVETQYF. The CDR3 nucleotides read TGTGCCAGCAGTTACCTCGGGACTGTCGAGACCCAGTACTTC.

This clonotype appeared a few times. The V call is TRBV5-1, the J call TRBJ2-7; D is perhaps TRBD1 (6 bases). From germline, CDR1 is SGHRS and CDR2 YFSETQ. The CDR3 totals 16 residues. V dropped 1 base and J dropped 0 bases, with 14 bases sitting between them. The CDR3 here is CASSLQTGKSSYEQYF. The CDR3 DNA reads TGCGCCAGCAGCTTGCAAACAGGGAAAAGCTCCTACGAGCAGTACTTC.

This clonotype came up a few times. This chain links TRBV10-3 with TRBJ2-5; D ambiguous. V lost 6 bases, J lost 5 bases, and 13 bases lay in between. CDR3 size: 13 residues. Germline loops: CDR1 ENHRY, CDR2 SYGVKD. CDR3 DNA sequence: TGTGCCATCAGCAAGAACAAAGGGGAGACCCAGTACTTC. This translates into CAISKNKGETQYF.

This clonotype was recorded once. The V and J genes are TRBV2 and TRBJ2-5, with D possibly matching TRBD2 (7 bases). Between the trimmed V and J ends, which lost 3 bases and 11 bases, there was a span of 22 bases. Germline V gene data show CDR1 as SNHLY and CDR2 as FYNNEI. The CDR3 is made up of 15 amino acids. DNA for the CDR3: TGTGCCAGCAGTGATGTTGCGGGGGCGTACAATGAGCAGTACTTC. Translating gives CASSDVAGAYNEQYF.

The V call is TRBV4-3, the J call TRBJ2-5; 9 bases are shared with TRBD2. V gave up 0 bases and J gave up 11 bases; unmatched junction bases: 13. This CDR3 region has 16 residues. The V gene's germline CDR1 is LGHNA and CDR2 YSLEER. The CDR3 sequence: CASSQEKGLAGIEQYF. The CDR3 DNA reads as TGCGCCAGCAGCCAAGAGAAGGGTCTAGCGGGGATAGAGCAGTACTTC.

The sample holds a few counts of this clonotype. V usage is TRBV12-3 or TRBV12-4 and J usage is TRBJ1-4; 8 positions match TRBD1. CDR3 size: 12 residues. Trimming took 5 bases from V and 7 from J; bases not matched to a gene: 0. The CDR3 region is CASSDRGEKLFF. In DNA, the CDR3 is TGTGCCAGCAGTGACAGGGGTGAAAAACTGTTTTTT.

This chain joins TRBV5-1 and TRBJ1-4; D is ambiguous. The CDR3 extends over 14 amino acids. Germline V CDR1 and CDR2: SGHRS, YFSETQ. The V and J ends lost 4 bases and 2 bases respectively, with 9 bases between them. Here the CDR3 reads CASSRSSTNEKLFF. The CDR3 DNA reads as TGCGCCAGCAGCCGGAGCAGTACTAATGAAAAACTGTTTTTT.

This clonotype was picked up a small number of times. The chain combines TRBV10-3 with TRBJ2-1; 11 positions agree with TRBD2. CDR1 is ENHRY and CDR2 is SYGVKD in the germline V gene. The junction had 4 bases not matched to a gene; V was cut back by 0 bases and J by 6 bases. The CDR3 has 16 residues. The CDR3 nucleotides read TGTGCCATCAGTGAGTCGACTACTAGCGGGGGCAATGAGCAGTTCTTC. Its protein product is CAISESTTSGGNEQFF.